The clone carrying this T cell receptor (beta chain) was detected only once. What it binds is unknown. This record belongs to a study of T cell responses to AZD1222 COVID-19 vaccine. Broader study findings: Repertoires were obtained solely post-peak T cell response.

Libraries were prepared by immunoSEQ multiplex PCR; TCRdb keeps only in-frame clonotypes and omits some of them. Among 150,000 to 200,000 clones listed, roughly 93% were seen once. The V gene end was trimmed by 8 bases and the J gene end by 4 bases; junction bases not matched to a gene: 13. Germline CDR1 reads MRHNA; CDR2 reads SNTAGT. The CDR3 covers 16 residues. The sequence was collected from an adult in good health. The sample was peripheral blood, taken on day 0 of AZD1222 vaccination. V usage is TRBV6-4 and J usage is TRBJ1-1, with 10 bases that match TRBD1. The CDR3 DNA is TGTGCCAGCCGAGCCGGGACAGGGGATTCGAGCACTGAAGCTTTCTTT. It translates to CASRAGTGDSSTEAFF.